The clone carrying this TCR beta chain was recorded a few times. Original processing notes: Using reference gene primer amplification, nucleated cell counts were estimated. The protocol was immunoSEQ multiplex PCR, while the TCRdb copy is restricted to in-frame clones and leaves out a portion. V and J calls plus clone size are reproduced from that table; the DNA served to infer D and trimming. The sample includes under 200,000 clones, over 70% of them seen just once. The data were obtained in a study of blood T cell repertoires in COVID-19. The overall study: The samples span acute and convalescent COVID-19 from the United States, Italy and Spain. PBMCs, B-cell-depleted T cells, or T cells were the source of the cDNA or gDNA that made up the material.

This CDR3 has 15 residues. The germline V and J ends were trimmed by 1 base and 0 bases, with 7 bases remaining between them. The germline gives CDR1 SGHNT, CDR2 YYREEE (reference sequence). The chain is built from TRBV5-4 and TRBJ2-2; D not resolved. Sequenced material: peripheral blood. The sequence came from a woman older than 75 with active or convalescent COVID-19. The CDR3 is CASSLTEANTGELFF. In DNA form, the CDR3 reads TGTGCCAGCAGCTTGACAGAAGCGAACACCGGGGAGCTGTTTTTT.